A selection of T cell receptor beta chains follows, all from one sample in a study of Tregs in tolerant kidney transplant recipients. Sequencing used immunoSEQ multiplex PCR; TCRdb keeps in-frame clones, though not all of them. This table has some 66,000 clones, 80% to 95% appearing once. The specimen comprised CD8+ T cells from blood, sampled before the transplant. These receptors all stem from a human donor who received a combined kidney and bone marrow transplant. The CDR3 runs from the conserved cysteine through the conserved F or W. D genes are given only for firm matches. Only part of the rows carry a size: once, few, many, or a class if the clone is expanded.

v_gene: TRBV5-4
abundance: -
j_gene: TRBJ2-3
d_gene: -
CDR3aa: CASSPRLQSTDTQYF
CDR3nt: TGTGCCAGCAGCCCGAGACTACAAAGCACAGATACGCAGTATTTT

v_gene: TRBV4-3
abundance: -
j_gene: TRBJ1-4
d_gene: TRBD1
CDR3aa: CASKERPGTGVGKLFF
CDR3nt: TGCGCCAGCAAAGAACGTCCCGGGACAGGGGTCGGAAAACTGTTTTTT

v_gene: TRBV27
abundance: -
j_gene: TRBJ2-2
d_gene: -
CDR3aa: CASSFADTGELFF
CDR3nt: TGTGCCAGCAGTTTTGCAGATACCGGGGAGCTGTTTTTT

v_gene: TRBV4-1
abundance: -
j_gene: TRBJ2-5
d_gene: -
CDR3aa: CASSQPGLAQETQYF
CDR3nt: TGCGCCAGCAGCCAACCTGGACTGGCCCAAGAGACCCAGTACTTC

v_gene: TRBV9
abundance: -
j_gene: TRBJ2-7
d_gene: TRBD1
CDR3aa: CASSTKDRPDNVYEQYF
CDR3nt: TGTGCCAGCAGCACAAAGGACAGGCCTGACAATGTCTACGAGCAGTACTTC

v_gene: TRBV7-9
abundance: -
j_gene: TRBJ2-3
d_gene: TRBD2
CDR3aa: CASSLGLAGAIDTQYF
CDR3nt: TGTGCCAGCAGCTTGGGACTAGCGGGAGCGATAGATACGCAGTATTTT

v_gene: TRBV19
abundance: -
j_gene: TRBJ2-1
d_gene: -
CDR3aa: CASSMGTGSNEQFF
CDR3nt: TGTGCCAGTAGTATGGGTACAGGGAGCAATGAGCAGTTCTTC

v_gene: TRBV7-8
abundance: -
j_gene: TRBJ2-7
d_gene: -
CDR3aa: CASSLGSAGAYMPYEQYF
CDR3nt: TGTGCCAGCAGCTTAGGGTCGGCGGGGGCGTACATGCCCTACGAGCAGTACTTC

v_gene: TRBV23-1
abundance: -
j_gene: TRBJ2-3
d_gene: TRBD1
CDR3aa: CASSQCNGQGGGTDTQYF
CDR3nt: TGCGCCAGCAGTCAATGCAACGGACAGGGGGGAGGCACAGATACGCAGTATTTT

v_gene: TRBV5-6
abundance: -
j_gene: TRBJ2-1
d_gene: -
CDR3aa: CASSLRPSGEQFF
CDR3nt: TGTGCCAGCAGCCTAAGACCAAGCGGTGAGCAGTTCTTC

v_gene: TRBV10-1
abundance: -
j_gene: TRBJ2-7
d_gene: TRBD2
CDR3aa: CASTNSGRSTYEQYF
CDR3nt: TGCGCCAGCACGAATAGCGGGAGGTCAACCTACGAGCAGTACTTC

v_gene: TRBV15
abundance: -
j_gene: TRBJ1-1
d_gene: TRBD1
CDR3aa: CATSSLFQGVNTEAFF
CDR3nt: TGTGCCACCAGCTCCCTCTTCCAGGGGGTGAACACTGAAGCTTTCTTT

v_gene: TRBV11-2
abundance: once
j_gene: TRBJ1-5
d_gene: -
CDR3aa: CASSANTAEGNQPQHF
CDR3nt: TGTGCCAGCAGCGCAAACACGGCCGAGGGAAATCAGCCCCAGCATTTT

v_gene: TRBV7-8
abundance: -
j_gene: TRBJ2-7
d_gene: -
CDR3aa: CASSPVGRGTYEQYF
CDR3nt: TGTGCCAGCAGCCCAGTTGGGAGGGGGACCTACGAGCAGTACTTC

v_gene: TRBV7-9
abundance: -
j_gene: TRBJ2-3
d_gene: -
CDR3aa: CASSSYTDTQYF
CDR3nt: TGTGCCAGCAGCTCCTACACAGATACGCAGTATTTT

v_gene: TRBV15
abundance: -
j_gene: TRBJ2-1
d_gene: TRBD2
CDR3aa: CATSSGGLEQDEQFF
CDR3nt: TGTGCCACCAGCAGCGGGGGGTTAGAACAGGATGAGCAGTTCTTC

v_gene: TRBV4-1
abundance: -
j_gene: TRBJ1-2
d_gene: -
CDR3aa: CASSQEAAGDYGYTF
CDR3nt: TGCGCCAGCAGCCAGGAGGCGGCCGGGGACTATGGCTACACCTTC

v_gene: TRBV28
abundance: -
j_gene: TRBJ1-5
d_gene: TRBD1
CDR3aa: CASSLRDRGYQPQHF
CDR3nt: TGTGCCAGCAGCCTGCGGGACAGGGGGTATCAGCCCCAGCATTTT

v_gene: TRBV9
abundance: -
j_gene: TRBJ2-3
d_gene: TRBD2
CDR3aa: CASSAGGSTDTQYF
CDR3nt: TGTGCCAGCAGCGCCGGGGGGAGCACAGATACGCAGTATTTT

v_gene: TRBV4-2
abundance: -
j_gene: TRBJ2-1
d_gene: -
CDR3aa: CASSQDPGGRGKNEQFF
CDR3nt: TGTGCCAGCAGCCAAGACCCCGGGGGGCGGGGGAAAAATGAGCAGTTCTTC

v_gene: TRBV4-3
abundance: -
j_gene: TRBJ2-1
d_gene: -
CDR3aa: CASSQDLTGSSYNEQFF
CDR3nt: TGCGCCAGCAGCCAAGATTTAACAGGGAGCTCCTACAATGAGCAGTTCTTC

v_gene: TRBV6-1
abundance: once
j_gene: TRBJ2-7
d_gene: TRBD2
CDR3aa: CASSEGFTSGSYEQYF
CDR3nt: TGTGCCAGCAGTGAAGGTTTCACTAGCGGCTCCTACGAGCAGTACTTC

v_gene: TRBV7-2
abundance: -
j_gene: TRBJ2-1
d_gene: -
CDR3aa: CASSILTGHEQFF
CDR3nt: TGTGCCAGCAGCATATTGACAGGACATGAGCAGTTCTTC

v_gene: TRBV5-6
abundance: -
j_gene: TRBJ2-1
d_gene: TRBD2
CDR3aa: CASSLGGSWSYNEQFF
CDR3nt: TGTGCCAGCAGCTTGGGCGGGAGTTGGTCCTACAATGAGCAGTTCTTC

v_gene: TRBV1
abundance: -
j_gene: TRBJ1-1
d_gene: -
CDR3aa: CTSSQDDSRAVIWNTEAFF
CDR3nt: TGCACCAGCAGCCAAGACGACAGCCGGGCGGTAATATGGAACACTGAAGCTTTCTTT

v_gene: TRBV6-6
abundance: -
j_gene: TRBJ1-6
d_gene: -
CDR3aa: CASSHGGPLHF
CDR3nt: TGTGCCAGCAGTCACGGGGGGCCACTCCACTTT

v_gene: TRBV30
abundance: -
j_gene: TRBJ2-1
d_gene: TRBD2
CDR3aa: CAWRVGRAGNEQFF
CDR3nt: TGTGCCTGGAGGGTCGGGAGGGCCGGGAATGAGCAGTTCTTC

v_gene: TRBV13
abundance: -
j_gene: TRBJ1-2
d_gene: TRBD1
CDR3aa: CASSLALRDRNINGYTF
CDR3nt: TGTGCCAGCAGCTTAGCCTTACGGGACAGGAACATTAATGGCTACACCTTC

v_gene: TRBV13
abundance: -
j_gene: TRBJ1-1
d_gene: -
CDR3aa: CASSFKQGHEAFF
CDR3nt: TGTGCCAGCAGCTTCAAACAGGGCCATGAAGCTTTCTTT

v_gene: TRBV6-1
abundance: -
j_gene: TRBJ2-7
d_gene: TRBD1
CDR3aa: CASRIRTGWYEQYF
CDR3nt: TGTGCCAGCAGGATTAGGACAGGGTGGTACGAGCAGTACTTC

v_gene: TRBV7-9
abundance: -
j_gene: TRBJ2-7
d_gene: TRBD2
CDR3aa: CASSSRTSGSLSEQYF
CDR3nt: TGTGCCAGCAGCTCCAGGACTAGCGGGTCCCTGAGCGAGCAGTACTTC

v_gene: TRBV13
abundance: -
j_gene: TRBJ2-7
d_gene: -
CDR3aa: CASSFERGYEQYF
CDR3nt: TGTGCCAGCAGCTTCGAACGGGGGTACGAGCAGTACTTC

v_gene: TRBV5-4
abundance: -
j_gene: TRBJ2-7
d_gene: -
CDR3aa: CASSSGRNYEQYF
CDR3nt: TGTGCCAGCAGCTCGGGGAGGAACTACGAGCAGTACTTC

v_gene: TRBV12-5
abundance: -
j_gene: TRBJ1-1
d_gene: -
CDR3aa: CASGEGVEAFF
CDR3nt: TGTGCTAGTGGTGAGGGGGTTGAAGCTTTCTTT

v_gene: TRBV4-3
abundance: -
j_gene: TRBJ2-1
d_gene: TRBD2
CDR3aa: CASSQGKTSGQQFF
CDR3nt: TGCGCCAGCAGCCAGGGTAAGACTAGCGGACAGCAGTTCTTC

v_gene: TRBV19
abundance: -
j_gene: TRBJ1-2
d_gene: -
CDR3aa: CASSISSNYGYTF
CDR3nt: TGTGCCAGTAGTATTAGCTCTAACTATGGCTACACCTTC

v_gene: TRBV11-2
abundance: -
j_gene: TRBJ2-7
d_gene: -
CDR3aa: CASSSRTGYEQYF
CDR3nt: TGTGCCAGCAGCTCGAGGACTGGGTACGAGCAGTACTTC

v_gene: TRBV5-5
abundance: -
j_gene: TRBJ1-5
d_gene: -
CDR3aa: CASSYGQGDQPQHF
CDR3nt: TGTGCCAGCAGCTACGGCCAGGGTGATCAGCCCCAGCATTTT

v_gene: TRBV6-1
abundance: -
j_gene: TRBJ2-7
d_gene: -
CDR3aa: CASSEIGQLYEQYF
CDR3nt: TGTGCCAGCAGTGAAATCGGACAGCTTTACGAGCAGTACTTC

v_gene: TRBV11-2
abundance: once
j_gene: TRBJ2-2
d_gene: -
CDR3aa: CASSWGVWTNTGELFF
CDR3nt: TGTGCCAGCAGCTGGGGGGTTTGGACGAACACCGGGGAGCTGTTTTTT

v_gene: TRBV5-1
abundance: -
j_gene: TRBJ2-4
d_gene: TRBD1
CDR3aa: CASSEGTGGVYIQYF
CDR3nt: TGCGCCAGCAGCGAGGGGACAGGGGGGGTATACATTCAGTACTTC

v_gene: TRBV29-1
abundance: -
j_gene: TRBJ2-1
d_gene: TRBD2
CDR3aa: CSAAGLAGNEQFF
CDR3nt: TGCAGCGCGGCCGGACTAGCGGGCAATGAGCAGTTCTTC

v_gene: TRBV5-4
abundance: -
j_gene: TRBJ2-7
d_gene: -
CDR3aa: CASSEATGSYEQYF
CDR3nt: TGTGCCAGCAGCGAAGCGACAGGTAGCTACGAGCAGTACTTC

v_gene: TRBV11-2
abundance: -
j_gene: TRBJ2-3
d_gene: TRBD1
CDR3aa: CASSLDLQGVVTDTQYF
CDR3nt: TGTGCCAGCAGCTTAGATCTTCAGGGGGTAGTCACAGATACGCAGTATTTT

v_gene: TRBV5-6
abundance: few
j_gene: TRBJ2-5
d_gene: TRBD2
CDR3aa: CASSSIMASGEETQYF
CDR3nt: TGTGCCAGCAGTTCAATAATGGCTAGCGGGGAAGAGACCCAGTACTTC

v_gene: TRBV27
abundance: -
j_gene: TRBJ2-1
d_gene: -
CDR3aa: CASSLSFSSANNEQFF
CDR3nt: TGTGCCAGCAGTTTATCGTTCTCTAGCGCGAACAATGAGCAGTTCTTC

v_gene: TRBV4-1
abundance: -
j_gene: TRBJ1-2
d_gene: TRBD1
CDR3aa: CASSQPGTGPGYTF
CDR3nt: TGCGCCAGCAGCCAACCTGGGACAGGGCCTGGCTACACCTTC

v_gene: TRBV4-2
abundance: -
j_gene: TRBJ2-5
d_gene: -
CDR3aa: CASSQEAGQKETQYF
CDR3nt: TGTGCCAGCAGCCAAGAGGCGGGACAGAAAGAGACCCAGTACTTC

v_gene: TRBV19
abundance: -
j_gene: TRBJ1-2
d_gene: TRBD1
CDR3aa: CASWDRGIYGYTF
CDR3nt: TGTGCCAGTTGGGACAGGGGGATCTATGGCTACACCTTC

v_gene: TRBV13
abundance: -
j_gene: TRBJ2-7
d_gene: TRBD1
CDR3aa: CASSYPLSGTGVNEQYF
CDR3nt: TGTGCCAGCAGCTACCCATTGTCCGGGACAGGGGTAAACGAGCAGTACTTC

v_gene: TRBV2
abundance: -
j_gene: TRBJ1-1
d_gene: -
CDR3aa: CASNPSLVSEAFF
CDR3nt: TGTGCCAGCAACCCGTCCCTAGTTTCTGAAGCTTTCTTT

v_gene: TRBV27
abundance: once
j_gene: TRBJ1-1
d_gene: -
CDR3aa: CASSLFFLGVNRVDEAFF
CDR3nt: TGTGCCAGCAGTTTATTCTTTTTGGGGGTAAACAGGGTTGATGAAGCTTTCTTT

v_gene: TRBV13
abundance: -
j_gene: TRBJ2-1
d_gene: -
CDR3aa: CASSLRPPGNEQFF
CDR3nt: TGTGCCAGCAGCTTACGGCCCCCAGGGAATGAGCAGTTCTTC

v_gene: TRBV9
abundance: -
j_gene: TRBJ2-7
d_gene: -
CDR3aa: CASSVGGSSYEQYF
CDR3nt: TGTGCCAGCAGCGTAGGTGGGAGCTCCTACGAGCAGTACTTC

v_gene: TRBV4-3
abundance: few
j_gene: TRBJ1-2
d_gene: -
CDR3aa: CASSPGLNYGYTF
CDR3nt: TGCGCCAGCAGCCCGGGGTTAAACTATGGCTACACCTTC

v_gene: TRBV19
abundance: -
j_gene: TRBJ2-1
d_gene: TRBD2
CDR3aa: CASSIVAGVVNEQFF
CDR3nt: TGTGCCAGTAGTATAGTTGCGGGAGTCGTCAATGAGCAGTTCTTC

v_gene: TRBV5-1
abundance: -
j_gene: TRBJ1-1
d_gene: -
CDR3aa: CASSGSGRNTEAFF
CDR3nt: TGCGCCAGCAGCGGCAGCGGGCGGAACACTGAAGCTTTCTTT

v_gene: TRBV19
abundance: -
j_gene: TRBJ2-5
d_gene: -
CDR3aa: CASSALPGETQYF
CDR3nt: TGTGCCAGTAGTGCCCTGCCGGGAGAGACCCAGTACTTC

v_gene: TRBV7-9
abundance: -
j_gene: TRBJ2-1
d_gene: TRBD2
CDR3aa: CASSYSGGSSYNEQFF
CDR3nt: TGTGCCAGCAGCTATAGCGGGGGGTCATCCTACAATGAGCAGTTCTTC

v_gene: TRBV2
abundance: -
j_gene: TRBJ2-7
d_gene: -
CDR3aa: CASSDYDVLGVDEQYF
CDR3nt: TGTGCCAGCAGTGATTACGATGTTTTAGGGGTAGACGAGCAGTACTTC